Listed below are T cell receptor beta chains from one sample, sequenced in a study of regulatory T cells. Here immunoSEQ multiplex PCR was the method, and the copy in TCRdb shows in-frame clones only, minus some. The sample has about 18,000 clones, roughly 90% seen once; the top ten hold over 25%. The sample was CD8+ T cells sorted from blood. The receptors were gathered from a person aged 18-30 years with CD3G deficiency. Both conserved end residues are part of each CDR3. The order of the fields is J gene, V gene, CDR3 protein.

>TRBJ2-3|TRBV9
CASSVEGQPPDTQYF
>TRBJ2-1|TRBV11-2
CASSLDSPAYNEQFF
>TRBJ2-7|TRBV10-3
CAISESRTSGGPGQYF
>TRBJ2-5|TRBV4-1
CASSQAWGPLLVRTQYF
>TRBJ2-7|TRBV9
CASSVGLYYEQYF
>TRBJ2-6|TRBV10-1
CASTLQGRANVLTF
>TRBJ2-7|TRBV6-1
CASTSGQGAYEQYF
>TRBJ2-5|TRBV7-9
CASSRSGPAGETQYF
>TRBJ2-7|TRBV2
CASMGQGTYEQYF
>TRBJ1-5|TRBV6-6
CASSDRGSNQPQHF
>TRBJ2-2|TRBV19
CASSVYLHTGELFF
>TRBJ2-2|TRBV9
CASSVHLNTGELFF
>TRBJ1-2|TRBV23-1
CASSLSPRSYTF
>TRBJ2-3|TRBV28
CASSPGRGRDTQYF
>TRBJ2-3|TRBV7-2
CASSQQGRLGDTQYF
>TRBJ1-4|TRBV6-5
CASKNRETTNEKLFF
>TRBJ2-2|TRBV7-9
CASSSETTGANTGELFF
>TRBJ1-2|TRBV7-2
CASSLVSDTFNYGYTF
>TRBJ1-2|TRBV4-3
CASSQDGGSYGYTF
>TRBJ1-2|TRBV27
CASSLSDRGLVYGYTF
>TRBJ2-6|TRBV11-2
CASSLEPLRPGANVLTF
>TRBJ2-1|TRBV19
CASSIVGVDLNEQFF
>TRBJ2-7|TRBV11-2
CASSLEGGGLGQRSEQYF
>TRBJ2-2|TRBV4-1
CASSPPGTGELFF
>TRBJ1-1|TRBV4-1
CASSLPGPTEAFF
>TRBJ2-2|TRBV28
CASSLAGSSTGELFF
>TRBJ1-2|TRBV29-1
CSVDWTGDYGYTF
>TRBJ2-3|TRBV6-1
CASREDDWGTDTQYF
>TRBJ2-1|TRBV19
CASSIAQSSYNEQFF
>TRBJ2-5|TRBV4-1
CASSQLGPQETQYF
>TRBJ2-1|TRBV6-1
CATQLASSYNEQFF
>TRBJ2-7|TRBV5-1
CASSQAGAQRVHEQYF
>TRBJ2-3|TRBV28
CASSLLGTSGSRSDTQYF
>.|TRBV4-3
CASSQVAGSLYEQYF
>TRBJ2-3|TRBV28
CASSLRAADTQYF
>.|TRBV10-1
CASSEDLGGNYEQYF
>TRBJ1-4|TRBV7-3
CASSLPRGRRGKLFF
>TRBJ1-5|TRBV6-1
CASSEGWTGGNQPQHF
>TRBJ2-7|TRBV7-6
CASSSDPYEQYF
>TRBJ2-7|TRBV16
CASSQSVENSLYEQYF
>TRBJ2-1|TRBV13
CASSGGLAYNEQFF
>TRBJ2-3|TRBV7-9
CASSPSQREGADTQYF
>TRBJ2-7|TRBV4-1
CASSQVAGGEQDEQYF
>TRBJ2-5|TRBV7-6
CASSPRLGETQYF
>TRBJ2-7|TRBV6-5
CASSYLLAGGPYEQYF
>TRBJ2-2|TRBV18
CASSRTTSDTGELFF
>TRBJ2-3|TRBV5-1
CASKGTVAGTDTQYF
>TRBJ2-1|TRBV27
CASSSGTRGNEQFF
>TRBJ2-5|TRBV11-2
CASSLRTGEPQYF
>TRBJ2-1|TRBV7-2
CASSRPPGESYNEQFF
>TRBJ2-7|TRBV7-9
CASSLPGTGGNEQYF
>TRBJ2-2|TRBV19
CASSILVEDGTPRNTGELFF
>TRBJ1-2|TRBV6-1
CASSEAPGTYGYTF
>TRBJ1-5|TRBV6-1
CASSPISGVNQPQHF
>TRBJ1-2|TRBV19
CASRHSANYGYTF
>TRBJ2-1|TRBV5-1
CASRPNGGSNEQFF